This TCR beta chain stems from a study of T-cell memory formation after mild COVID-19. Study results and limitations: Some responding clones appeared in pre-infection memory, suggesting cross-reactive memory joined.

This clonotype has more than one count but fewer than ten. Its antigen remains unidentified. Germline CDR1 SGHVS, CDR2 FQNEAQ. V dropped 0 bases and J dropped 0 bases, with 15 bases sitting between them. The CDR3 has 18 amino acids. TCRdb called the 5' RACE reads again in MiXCR, with one record for every CDR3 protein. The table records about 470,000 distinct CDR3 sequences, around 25% of them present only once. The source of this sequence is an adult woman who had mild COVID-19 (a few samples of this study predate the infection). Cell type and time point are not known. The chain joins TRBV7-8 to TRBJ1-3, with no clear D. Sequenced: PBMCs or a T cell subset sorted from them (not recorded which). The DNA for the CDR3 is TGTGCCAGCAGCTTAGCTAACGCGGCAACCTTCTCTGGAAACACCATATATTTT. This translates into CASSLANAATFSGNTIYF.